The T cell receptor (beta chain) described here comes from a study of PD-1 blockade in classical Hodgkin lymphoma. For this clone: The antigen remains unidentified.

This CDR3 spans 15 amino acids. Each and every patient relapsed after autologous stem cell transplantation, and patients got differing brentuximab vedotin exposure. Responses achieved at best were complete response, partial response or progressive disease. Overall study results and limits: Complete responders started with a diversity level that resembled newly diagnosed patients at baseline.

Clones were read by immunoSEQ multiplex PCR, and TCRdb kept only the in-frame ones, dropping some. The profile covers about 20,000 clones, with 77% appearing a single time and 40% to 45% taken by the ten largest. Sequencing used peripheral blood mononuclear cells (PBMCs), obtained before the second cycle of nivolumab. The rearrangement joins TRBV21-1 to TRBJ2-4. TRBV21-1 is marked as a pseudogene. This TCR was sampled from a human donor with classical Hodgkin lymphoma. For the CDR3, the DNA is TGTGCCAGCAGACGTTATGGGACCTCCGGCGACATTCAGTACTTC. Translated: CASRRYGTSGDIQYF.